This is a list of T cell receptor beta chains from one sample in a study of early stage breast cancer tumors. Measured with immunoSEQ multiplex PCR; TCRdb has only the in-frame clones, and not every one. The sample yields about 72,000 clones, more than 65% seen once. The sample was blood. Receptor source: a person in their sixties with breast cancer. Each CDR3 is given with its conserved first and last residue. Each record gives: clone size, J gene, D gene, V gene, CDR3 DNA, CDR3 protein. A D gene is named only where the DNA matches it firmly. Expanded clones are given a class, and other clones once, few, many or no size at all.

NA TRBJ1-5 NA TRBV19 TGTGCCAGTATCTCTTCCCATAGCAATCAGCCCCAGCATTTT CASISSHSNQPQHF
NA TRBJ2-5 NA TRBV5-1 TGCGCCAGCAGCTTGGGAACAGAATTTTACTTC CASSLGTEFYF
NA TRBJ2-3 NA TRBV5-4 TGTGCCAGCAGCTTGCGGGGCCCAGCCACAGATACGCAGTATTTT CASSLRGPATDTQYF
NA TRBJ1-4 NA TRBV5-1 TGCGCCAGCAGCCCCCGGCTCTTTAATGAAAAACTGTTTTTT CASSPRLFNEKLFF
NA TRBJ2-5 NA TRBV5-1 TGCGCCAGCTCTGAGGTTTCGGGTGGCAGGGAGGCCCAGTACTTC CASSEVSGGREAQYF
NA TRBJ2-7 TRBD2 TRBV5-6 TGTGCCAGCAGCTTCTGGACTAGATCGTCCGAGCAGTACTTC CASSFWTRSSEQYF
once TRBJ2-3 TRBD2 TRBV5-1 TGCGCCAGCAGCTCCATGACTAGCGGGGCGACAGATACGCAGTATTTT CASSSMTSGATDTQYF
NA TRBJ2-3 TRBD1 TRBV18 TGTGCCAGCTCACCCCCTCAACAGGGGCGCACAGATACGCAGTATTTT CASSPPQQGRTDTQYF
NA TRBJ2-1 NA TRBV19 TGTGCCAGTAGTATAGATGGGTGGGACAATGAGCAGTTCTTC CASSIDGWDNEQFF
NA TRBJ2-7 NA TRBV2 TGTGCCAGCAAGCCGCAATTCAGGGGGAGGTACGAGCAGTACTTC CASKPQFRGRYEQYF
NA TRBJ2-7 NA TRBV6-5 TGTGCCAGCAGTTACTCAGTGGACAGATCCTACGAGCAGTACTTC CASSYSVDRSYEQYF
NA TRBJ1-2 TRBD1 TRBV11-1 TGTGCCAGCAGCTTCGGACAGGGGGCTGGCTACACCTTC CASSFGQGAGYTF
NA TRBJ2-1 NA TRBV4-2 TGTGCCAGCAGCCAGTTCCCCTACAGAGATGGGCCCTACAATGAGCAGTTCTTC CASSQFPYRDGPYNEQFF
few TRBJ2-1 TRBD1 TRBV16 TGTGCCAGCAGCCTTCCACAGGGGATTAGCTCCTACAATGAGCAGTTCTTC CASSLPQGISSYNEQFF
NA TRBJ2-5 NA TRBV4-1 TGCGCCAGCAGCCAAGCGGGCCTAGGGGAGACCCAGTACTTC CASSQAGLGETQYF
NA TRBJ2-7 TRBD1 TRBV19 TGTGCCAGTAGTATCGGAAGGGACAGGGCCCACGAGCAGTACTTC CASSIGRDRAHEQYF
once TRBJ1-1 NA TRBV29-1 TGCAGCGTTGCCCAGGGGTTCAACACTGAAGCTTTCTTT CSVAQGFNTEAFF
NA TRBJ2-3 TRBD1 TRBV30 TGTGCCTGGAGTGCGGGACAGAGCACAGATACGCAGTATTTT CAWSAGQSTDTQYF
NA TRBJ2-5 NA TRBV15 TGTGCCACCAGCGACCGACAGGTTAGGGTGACCCAGTACTTC CATSDRQVRVTQYF
NA TRBJ2-2 NA TRBV7-8 TGTGCCAGCAGCTCCGGGGCCCAAGGGACCGGGGAGCTGTTTTTT CASSSGAQGTGELFF
NA TRBJ2-7 TRBD2 TRBV7-2 TGTGCCAGCAGCTTAGTGACTAGCGGGACGTTTGAGCAGTACTTC CASSLVTSGTFEQYF
NA TRBJ2-1 NA TRBV7-9 TGTGCCAGCAGCTCCACCCGGCTTATTTTCTTC CASSSTRLIFF
NA TRBJ2-5 TRBD2 TRBV9 TGTGCCAGCAGTACTAGCGGGGGGACCGCTAGGGAGACCCAGTACTTC CASSTSGGTARETQYF
NA TRBJ2-1 NA TRBV10-3 TGTGCCATCAGCCAAAGTTCCAATGAGCAGTTCTTC CAISQSSNEQFF
NA TRBJ1-2 TRBD1 TRBV5-1 TGCGCCAGCAGCTCGGACAGGGGGTTTTATGGCTACACCTTC CASSSDRGFYGYTF
few TRBJ1-1 NA TRBV19 TGTGCCAGTAGCCACCCGGGGAGGTGGACGAAGCCTGAAGCTTTCTTT CASSHPGRWTKPEAFF
NA TRBJ1-2 NA TRBV30 TGTGCCTGGACCCCGACGGACTATGGCTACACCTTC CAWTPTDYGYTF
once TRBJ2-5 TRBD1 TRBV5-1 TGCGCCAGCACTAAAACAGGGGCAGGCGAAGAGACCCAGTACTTC CASTKTGAGEETQYF
NA TRBJ1-1 TRBD1 TRBV6-1 TGTGCCAGCAGCTACGACAGGGTAAGGACTGAAGCTTTCTTT CASSYDRVRTEAFF
NA TRBJ2-7 TRBD2 TRBV28 TGTGCCAGCAGTTTTCAGCGGGGAGTCGAGCAGTACTTC CASSFQRGVEQYF
once TRBJ1-4 NA TRBV14 TGTGCCAGCAGCCAAGTGAGGCCGGGAAATGAAAAACTGTTTTTT CASSQVRPGNEKLFF
NA TRBJ2-2 TRBD2 TRBV10-2 TGCGCCAGCAGGGGAGCGGGGGGGGCCACCGGGGAGCTGTTTTTT CASRGAGGATGELFF
NA TRBJ1-6 NA TRBV18 TGTGCCAGCTCACCACCGAATAGCGGAACGGGCTCACCCCTCCACTTT CASSPPNSGTGSPLHF
NA TRBJ2-7 NA TRBV7-7 TGTGCTAGCAGCTTAGAACAGGGCTACGAGCAGTACTTC CASSLEQGYEQYF
few TRBJ1-6 NA TRBV7-3 TGTGCCAGCAGCTTAGGGGGATTCGGTAATTCACCCCTCCACTTT CASSLGGFGNSPLHF
NA TRBJ2-2 NA TRBV2 TGTGCCAGCAGTCCCTACCAGGTCCGCGAGACCGGGGAGCTGTTTTTT CASSPYQVRETGELFF
NA TRBJ1-5 NA TRBV5-1 TGCGCCAGCAGCTTGGTTGGGGGGAAGAATCAGCCCCAGCATTTT CASSLVGGKNQPQHF
NA TRBJ1-2 NA TRBV6-5 TGTGCCAGCAGTCCCGACATGGGCTATGGCTACACCTTC CASSPDMGYGYTF
NA TRBJ2-7 TRBD2 TRBV27 TGTGCCAGTAGGCAGCGACTAGCGGAGCGCTACGAGCAGTACTTC CASRQRLAERYEQYF
NA TRBJ1-3 NA TRBV7-2 TGTGCCAGCAGCTTCCCCCAATCTGGAAACACCATATATTTT CASSFPQSGNTIYF
NA TRBJ1-2 NA TRBV6-1 TGTGCCAGCAGTGAAGGAGTCTACTATGGCTACACCTTC CASSEGVYYGYTF
NA TRBJ1-2 NA TRBV5-1 TGCGCCAGCAGCCTTGACAGCAACTCTAACTATGGCTACACCTTC CASSLDSNSNYGYTF
NA TRBJ1-2 NA TRBV4-1 TGCGCCAGCAGCCAAGATGGCAGGGGATCGTATGGCTACACCTTC CASSQDGRGSYGYTF
NA TRBJ2-7 NA TRBV6-5 TGTGCCAGCAGTGTACAGGGCTACTACGAGCAGTACTTC CASSVQGYYEQYF